The clone carrying this TCR beta chain was seen at least ten times. Antigen specificity is unknown. The sample is drawn from a study of neurological immune-mediated disorders. Regarding the study as a whole: The absence of shared CDR3 amino acid sequences among expanded clones across subjects suggests private repertoires in all groups.

Germline CDR1 is ENHRY and CDR2 is SYGVKD. J gave up 6 bases and V 3 bases, and 7 bases lay outside the gene matches. CDR3 size: 15 residues. Synthesis of cDNA was accomplished via 5'RACE employing 10-nucleotide random UMIs. Every sequencing run produced over 180 million TCR-beta sequences that came from 15-18 subjects. TCRdb processed the 5' RACE reads anew with MiXCR; each CDR3 protein has one entry. The repertoire includes over 35,000 distinct CDR3 sequences, 4.5% of them detected once, and around 5.7% sits in the top ten. Sequences were obtained from PBMCs. This chain joins TRBV10-3 and TRBJ1-5; TRBD1 matches 8 bases. The sequence derives from a woman aged 55-69 years with multiple sclerosis. This chain's CDR3 is CAISERQGTGQPQHF. In DNA form, the CDR3 reads TGTGCCATCAGTGAACGACAGGGGACAGGTCAGCCCCAGCATTTT.